This passage covers 17 T cell receptor beta chains from one sample sequenced in a study of T-cell reconstitution after alpha-beta-depleted transplantation in children. Library preparation (for TCRbeta) was performed with unique molecular identifiers. Using its own MiXCR run on the PCR reads, TCRdb lists one record per CDR3 protein. The profile shows some 200,000 distinct CDR3 sequences, approximately 11% of them singletons. Sequenced here: PBMCs, sampled before TCRalphabeta/CD19-depleted stem cell transplant. Source of these receptors: a child younger than two with acute myeloid leukemia, due to receive a stem cell transplant.

This clonotype was recorded at least ten times. The rearrangement uses TRBV5-1 and TRBJ1-5, with 9 bases that match TRBD1. Germline V lookup: CDR1 SGHRS, CDR2 YFSETQ. With 0 bases clipped from V and 5 bases from J, the junction kept 0 bases outside the gene matches. This CDR3 is 14 amino acids long. DNA of the CDR3: TGCGCCAGCAGCTTGGGGACAGGGGATCAGCCCCAGCATTTT. It yields the protein CASSLGTGDQPQHF.

This clonotype was counted many times. The rearrangement uses TRBV15 and TRBJ1-5, with TRBD1 identical over 7 bases. The V gene's germline CDR1 is LNHNV and CDR2 YYDKDF (reference sequence). V was clipped by 0 bases and J by 7 bases; unmatched bases: 9. The CDR3 length is 16 residues. In nucleotides, the CDR3 is TGTGCCACCAGCAGAGATCAAGGGGGCCAAGGGCAGCCCCAGCATTTT. Translated: CATSRDQGGQGQPQHF.

In its sample, this clonotype was seen many times. V and J are TRBV29-1 and TRBJ2-7; maybe TRBD2 (5 bases). The CDR3 totals 13 residues. Germline loops: CDR1 SQVTM, CDR2 ANQGSEA. Between the trimmed V and J ends, which lost 6 bases and 3 bases, there was a span of 15 bases. Here the CDR3 DNA reads TGCAGCGTACGGTCCCGGGGAAGCTACGAGCAGTACTTC. It specifies CSVRSRGSYEQYF.

This clonotype was detected many times. V gene TRBV7-9 combines with J gene TRBJ2-3, with TRBD2 matching 13 bases. The CDR3 contains 15 residues. Germline trimming cut 6 bases from V and 4 bases from J; bases unmatched to any gene: 4. CDR1 SEHNR and CDR2 FQNEAQ come from the germline V gene (reference sequence). This CDR3 reads CASRRTSGSSDTQYF. DNA of the CDR3: TGTGCCAGCAGACGGACTAGCGGGAGTTCAGATACGCAGTATTTT.

The table lists this clonotype with many counts. V gene TRBV27 combines with J gene TRBJ1-2; D is possibly TRBD1 (6 bases). Trimming removed 8 bases from V and 4 bases from J, with 23 bases in between. This CDR3 is built from 16 residues. Germline-derived CDR1 and CDR2 are MNHEY and SMNVEV (reference sequence). The CDR3: CASGFFPNRASYGYTF. The CDR3 region has the DNA TGTGCCAGCGGGTTTTTCCCGAACAGGGCATCCTATGGCTACACCTTC.

For this clonotype: A clone one base away is much larger, so this may be a read error. The V gene is TRBV10-3, the J gene TRBJ2-3; D gene unclear. CDR1 is ENHRY, CDR2 SYGVKD, per germline. The CDR3 has 11 amino acids. The CDR3 protein is CAMSEIHTQYF. The CDR3 nucleotides read TGTGCCATGAGTGAGATACATACGCAGTATTTT.

A note on this clonotype: Possible read error: a much larger clone is one base away. The rearrangement links TRBV10-3 to TRBJ2-1; TRBD2 aligns across 11 bases. CDR1 ENHRY and CDR2 SYGVKD come from the germline V gene. This CDR3 is built from 16 residues. CDR3 amino acids: CPISGTLAGEYNEQFF. In DNA form, the CDR3 reads TGTCCCATCAGTGGGACACTAGCGGGGGAGTACAATGAGCAGTTCTTC.

At least ten counts were recorded for this clonotype. The chain recombines TRBV7-2 with TRBJ2-7; D is undetermined. The CDR3 is 14 amino acids. Germline CDR1 and CDR2: SGHTA and FQGNSA. Trimming took off 7 bases at V and 4 bases at J, with 17 bases between the two ends. CDR3 sequence (DNA): TGTGCCAGCACCACCTACCTCGAGACTTACGAGCAGTACTTC. Encoded protein: CASTTYLETYEQYF.

There are many counts of this clonotype. V is TRBV20-1 and J is TRBJ2-4, with D perhaps matching TRBD1 (5 bases). This CDR3 is 12 amino acids long. Trimming left V 5 bases short and J 7 bases short, with 12 bases between. Germline CDR1 reads DFQATT; CDR2 reads SNEGSKA (reference sequence). CDR3 sequence (DNA): TGCAGTGCTCGGGCAGGGAACAACATTCAGTACTTC. Translation: CSARAGNNIQYF.

This clonotype was counted at least ten times. The CDR3: CASRRALESSYNEQFF. CDR3 nucleotides: TGTGCCAGCAGGCGGGCCCTAGAAAGCTCCTACAATGAGCAGTTCTTC. The chain combines TRBV11-2 with TRBJ2-1; TRBD2 might be the D (5 bases). The V end was cut by 6 bases, the J end by 0 bases, with 15 bases between. The CDR3 sequence is 16 residues long. CDR1 and CDR2 (germline): SGHAT, FQNNGV.

The rearrangement joins TRBV5-1 to TRBJ2-7; D is ambiguous. Deletions cut 1 base from V and 2 bases from J, with 7 bases between. Germline CDR1 and CDR2: SGHRS and YFSETQ. This CDR3 is built from 13 residues. CDR3 residues: CASSLTNTYEQYF. The CDR3 region has the DNA TGCGCCAGCAGCTTGACAAATACCTACGAGCAGTACTTC.

This clonotype was seen many times. The gene calls are TRBV12-3 or TRBV12-4 and TRBJ2-7; D may be TRBD2 (6 bases). The CDR3 is 13 residues long. The germline V and J ends were trimmed by 6 bases and 2 bases, with 11 bases remaining between them. CDR3 coding DNA: TGTGCCAGCAGCCCGGGACTGCCCTACGAGCAGTACTTC. Its protein product is CASSPGLPYEQYF.

This rearrangement joins TRBV7-9 to TRBJ1-6; 7 bases map to TRBD1. Germline V gene data show CDR1 as SEHNR and CDR2 as FQNEAQ (reference sequence). Trimming removed 5 bases from V and 9 bases from J; junction bases left unmatched: 7. This CDR3 has 14 residues. CDR3 protein: CASSRTGDGSPLHF. The CDR3 nucleotides read TGTGCCAGCAGCCGCACAGGGGATGGTTCACCCCTCCACTTT.

This clonotype came up many times. The chain recombines TRBV5-1 with TRBJ1-6; D not certain. Germline-derived CDR1 and CDR2 are SGHRS and YFSETQ. The CDR3 extends over 15 amino acids. V was pared by 0 bases and J by 6 bases, with 10 bases between. The chain's CDR3 is CASSLEGEFNSPLHF. The CDR3 DNA follows: TGCGCCAGCAGCTTGGAGGGAGAATTTAATTCACCCCTCCACTTT.

The chain couples TRBV27 to TRBJ2-1; D possibly corresponds to TRBD2 (6 bases). Deletions cut 6 bases from V and 0 bases from J, with 12 bases between. The CDR3 is 15 amino acids. Germline CDR1 MNHEY, CDR2 SMNVEV (reference sequence). The CDR3 spells CASSRQRVSYNEQFF. The CDR3 bases are TGTGCCAGCAGCCGACAGCGGGTCTCCTACAATGAGCAGTTCTTC.

This clonotype was seen a single time. A read error may produce the germline difference seen at one junction end. The rearrangement uses TRBV7-3 and TRBJ2-1, with D perhaps TRBD1 or TRBD2 (5 bases each). The germline gives CDR1 SGHTA, CDR2 FQGTGA. This CDR3 is built from 15 residues. The CDR3 is CASSLIAGADDEHFF. DNA for the CDR3: TGTGCCAGCAGCTTAATTGCCGGGGCGGACGATGAGCATTTCTTC.

This clonotype came up many times. The CDR3 DNA reads TGCAGTGCCTCGGGACTAGCAGGCAATGAGCAGTTCTTC. Translated, it gives CSASGLAGNEQFF. The chain carries TRBV20-1 and TRBJ2-1, with 9 positions matching TRBD2. Germline V gene lookup returns CDR1 DFQATT and CDR2 SNEGSKA (reference sequence). The CDR3 contains 13 residues. Losses at the gene ends were 6 bases for V and 6 bases for J; bases not matched to a gene: 6.